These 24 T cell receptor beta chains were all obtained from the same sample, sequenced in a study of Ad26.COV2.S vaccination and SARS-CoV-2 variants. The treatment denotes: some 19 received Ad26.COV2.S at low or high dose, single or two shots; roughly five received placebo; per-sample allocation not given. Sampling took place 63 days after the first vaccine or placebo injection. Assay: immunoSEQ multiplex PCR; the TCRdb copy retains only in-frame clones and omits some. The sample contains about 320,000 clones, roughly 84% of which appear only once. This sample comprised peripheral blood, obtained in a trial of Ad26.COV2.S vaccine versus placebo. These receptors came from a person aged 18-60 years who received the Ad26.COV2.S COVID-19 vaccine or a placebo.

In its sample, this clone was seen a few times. The CDR3 sequence: CASSLRGNIQYF. CDR3 in DNA: TGTGCCAGCAGCTTGAGGGGAAACATTCAGTACTTC. The chain links TRBV11-2 to TRBJ2-4; D is possibly TRBD1 or TRBD2 (5 bases each). Trimming cost V 3 bases and J 6 bases, with 6 bases left between them. The CDR3 runs to 12 residues. The germline V gene encodes CDR1 SGHAT and CDR2 FQNNGV.

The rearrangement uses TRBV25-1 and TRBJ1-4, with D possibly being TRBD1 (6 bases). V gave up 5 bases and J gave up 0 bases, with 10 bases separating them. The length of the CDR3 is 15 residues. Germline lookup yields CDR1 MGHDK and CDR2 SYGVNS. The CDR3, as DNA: TGTGCCAGCAGTCGGACAGCTCCAACTAATGAAAAACTGTTTTTT. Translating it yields CASSRTAPTNEKLFF.

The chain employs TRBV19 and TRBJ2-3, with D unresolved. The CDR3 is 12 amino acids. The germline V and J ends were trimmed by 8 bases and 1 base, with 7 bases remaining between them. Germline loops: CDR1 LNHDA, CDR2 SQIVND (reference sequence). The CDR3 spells CASDPGTDTQYF. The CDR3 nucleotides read TGTGCCAGTGACCCCGGCACAGATACGCAGTATTTT.

The DNA of the CDR3 is TGTGCCAGCTCACTGGACAGGGGGCGTATGGAGACCCAGTACTTC. This encodes CASSLDRGRMETQYF. This rearrangement joins TRBV18 to TRBJ2-5; TRBD1 aligns across 11 bases. This CDR3 spans 15 amino acids. Germline values: CDR1 KGHSH, CDR2 LQKENI. V was pared by 4 bases and J by 5 bases, with 6 bases of the junction left unmatched.

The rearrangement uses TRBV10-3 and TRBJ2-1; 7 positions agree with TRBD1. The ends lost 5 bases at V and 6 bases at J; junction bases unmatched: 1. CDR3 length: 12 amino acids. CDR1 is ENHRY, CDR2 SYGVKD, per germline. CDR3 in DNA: TGTGCCATCAGTACAGGGGTCAATGAGCAGTTCTTC. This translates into CAISTGVNEQFF.

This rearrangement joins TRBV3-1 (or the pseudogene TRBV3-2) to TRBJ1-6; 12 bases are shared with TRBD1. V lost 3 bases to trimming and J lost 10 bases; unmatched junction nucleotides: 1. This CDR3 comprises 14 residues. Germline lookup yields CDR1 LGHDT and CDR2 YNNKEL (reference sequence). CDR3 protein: CASSHGTGGSPLHF. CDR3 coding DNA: TGTGCCAGCAGCCATGGGACAGGGGGCTCACCCCTCCACTTT.

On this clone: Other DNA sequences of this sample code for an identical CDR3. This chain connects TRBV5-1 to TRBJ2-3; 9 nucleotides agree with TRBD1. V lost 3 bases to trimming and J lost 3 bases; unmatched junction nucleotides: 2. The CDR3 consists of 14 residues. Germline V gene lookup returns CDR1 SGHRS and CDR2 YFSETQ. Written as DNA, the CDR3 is TGCGCCAGCAGCTCGGACAGGGGTACAGATACGCAGTATTTT. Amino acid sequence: CASSSDRGTDTQYF. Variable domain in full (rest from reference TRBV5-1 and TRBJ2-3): KAGVTQTPRYLIKTRGQQVTLSCSPISGHRSVSWYQQTPGQGLQFLFEYFSETQRNKGNFPGRFSGRQFSNSRSEMNVSTLELGDSALYLCASSSDRGTDTQYFGPGTRLTVL.

The CDR3 region is CSATDRGRGEYGYTF. CDR3 bases: TGCAGCGCCACGGACAGGGGTAGGGGGGAGTATGGCTACACCTTC. The gene calls are TRBV29-1 and TRBJ1-2; 9 bases are a match to TRBD1. Per germline, CDR1 SQVTM and CDR2 ANQGSEA. V lost 7 bases, J lost 5 bases, and 14 bases stayed unmatched. The CDR3 runs 15 residues.

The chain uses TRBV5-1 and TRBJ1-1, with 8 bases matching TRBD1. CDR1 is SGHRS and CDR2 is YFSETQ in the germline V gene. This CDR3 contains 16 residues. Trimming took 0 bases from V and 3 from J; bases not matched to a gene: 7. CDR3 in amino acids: CASSLDWAGGYTEAFF. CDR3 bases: TGCGCCAGCAGCTTGGACTGGGCAGGGGGCTACACTGAAGCTTTCTTT.

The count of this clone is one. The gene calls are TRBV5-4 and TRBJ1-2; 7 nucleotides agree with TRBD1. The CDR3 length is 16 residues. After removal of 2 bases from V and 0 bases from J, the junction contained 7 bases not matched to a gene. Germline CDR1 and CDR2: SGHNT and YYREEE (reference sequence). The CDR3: CASSLRGQRTNYGYTF. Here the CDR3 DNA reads TGTGCCAGCAGCTTAAGGGGACAGCGAACTAACTATGGCTACACCTTC. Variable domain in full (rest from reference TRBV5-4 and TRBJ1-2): ETGVTQSPTHLIKTRGQQVTLRCSSQSGHNTVSWYQQALGQGPQFIFQYYREEENGRGNFPPRFSGLQFPNYSSELNVNALELDDSALYLCASSLRGQRTNYGYTFGSGTRLTVV.

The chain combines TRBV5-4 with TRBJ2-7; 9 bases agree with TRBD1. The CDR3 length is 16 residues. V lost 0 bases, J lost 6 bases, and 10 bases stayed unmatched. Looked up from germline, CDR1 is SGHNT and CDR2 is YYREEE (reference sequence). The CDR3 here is CASSLAGTGTRGEQYF. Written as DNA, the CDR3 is TGTGCCAGCAGCTTGGCCGGGACAGGGACCCGGGGCGAGCAGTACTTC.

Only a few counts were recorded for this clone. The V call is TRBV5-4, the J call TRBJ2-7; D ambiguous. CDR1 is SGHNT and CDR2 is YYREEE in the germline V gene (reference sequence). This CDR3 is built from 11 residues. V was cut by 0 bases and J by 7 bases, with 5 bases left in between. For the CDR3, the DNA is TGTGCCAGCAGCTTGGGGGAAGAGCAGTACTTC. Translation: CASSLGEEQYF.

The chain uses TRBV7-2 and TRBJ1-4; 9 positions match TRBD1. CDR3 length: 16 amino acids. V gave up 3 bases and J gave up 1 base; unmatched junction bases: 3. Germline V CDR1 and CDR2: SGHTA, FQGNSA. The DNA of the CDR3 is TGTGCCAGCAGCTTTACAGGGGGCCGAACTAATGAAAAACTGTTTTTT. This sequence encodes CASSFTGGRTNEKLFF.

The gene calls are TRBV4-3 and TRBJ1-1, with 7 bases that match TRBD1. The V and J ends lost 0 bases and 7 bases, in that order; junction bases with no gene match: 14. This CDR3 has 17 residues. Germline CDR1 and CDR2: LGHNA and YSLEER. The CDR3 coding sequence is TGCGCCAGCAGCCAAGAAGCAGGGGGTACGGCTAGCCATGAAGCTTTCTTT. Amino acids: CASSQEAGGTASHEAFF.

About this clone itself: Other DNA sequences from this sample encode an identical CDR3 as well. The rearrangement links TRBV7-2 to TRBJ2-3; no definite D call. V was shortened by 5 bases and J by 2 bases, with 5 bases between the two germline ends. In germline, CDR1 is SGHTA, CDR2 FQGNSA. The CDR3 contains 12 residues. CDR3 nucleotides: TGTGCCAGCAGCCTCCCCACAGATACGCAGTATTTT. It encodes CASSLPTDTQYF.

The CDR3 region is CASSHRRGNQPQHF. CDR3 coding DNA: TGCGCCAGCAGCCATCGAAGGGGGAATCAGCCCCAGCATTTT. The rearrangement joins TRBV4-1 to TRBJ1-5, with a tentative D call TRBD1 (6 bases). Germline CDR1 reads MGHRA; CDR2 reads YSYEKL. This CDR3 has 14 amino acids. The V end lost 3 bases, the J end lost 4 bases, and 10 bases lay between the germline ends.

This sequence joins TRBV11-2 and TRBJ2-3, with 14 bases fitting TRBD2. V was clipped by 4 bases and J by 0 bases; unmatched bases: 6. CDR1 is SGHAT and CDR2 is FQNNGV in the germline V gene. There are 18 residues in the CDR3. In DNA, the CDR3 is TGTGCCAGCAGCTCGGGGACTAGCGGGGGCCTCAGCACAGATACGCAGTATTTT. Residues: CASSSGTSGGLSTDTQYF.

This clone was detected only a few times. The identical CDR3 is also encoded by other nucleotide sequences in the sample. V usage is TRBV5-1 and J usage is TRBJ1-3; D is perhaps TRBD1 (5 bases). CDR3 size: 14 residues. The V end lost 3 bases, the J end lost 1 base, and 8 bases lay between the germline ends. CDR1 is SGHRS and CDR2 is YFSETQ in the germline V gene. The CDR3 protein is CASSSQGSGNTIYF. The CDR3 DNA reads TGCGCCAGCAGCTCTCAGGGATCTGGAAACACCATATATTTT.

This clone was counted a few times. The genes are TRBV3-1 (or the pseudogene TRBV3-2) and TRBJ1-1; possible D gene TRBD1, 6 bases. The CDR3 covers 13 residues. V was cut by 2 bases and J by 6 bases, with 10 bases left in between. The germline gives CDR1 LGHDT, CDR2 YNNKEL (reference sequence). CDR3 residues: CASSQQQGPEAFF. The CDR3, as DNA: TGTGCCAGCAGCCAACAACAGGGCCCTGAAGCTTTCTTT.

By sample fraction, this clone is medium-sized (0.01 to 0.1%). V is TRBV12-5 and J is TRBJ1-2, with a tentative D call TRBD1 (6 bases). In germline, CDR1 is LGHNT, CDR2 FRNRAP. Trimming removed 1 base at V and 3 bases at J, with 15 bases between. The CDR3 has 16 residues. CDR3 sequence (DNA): TGTGCTAGTGGTTTGGCCGGGACACGTTTATACTATGGCTACACCTTC. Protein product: CASGLAGTRLYYGYTF.

The CDR3, as DNA: TGTGCCAGCAGTGTATTGGGTCACACGAACACTGAAGCTTTCTTT. Amino acid sequence: CASSVLGHTNTEAFF. The J gene is TRBJ1-1, the V gene TRBV25-1; D gene unclear. The germline gives CDR1 MGHDK, CDR2 SYGVNS. Trimming removed 4 bases at V and 1 base at J, with 13 bases between. The CDR3 length is 15 residues. The full variable domain, in which reference TRBV25-1 and TRBJ1-1 provide the parts outside the CDR3, is EADIYQTPRYLVIGTGKKITLECSQTMGHDKMYWYQQDPGMELHLIHYSYGVNSTEKGDLSSESTVSRIRTEHFPLTLESARPSHTSQYLCASSVLGHTNTEAFFGQGTRLTVV.

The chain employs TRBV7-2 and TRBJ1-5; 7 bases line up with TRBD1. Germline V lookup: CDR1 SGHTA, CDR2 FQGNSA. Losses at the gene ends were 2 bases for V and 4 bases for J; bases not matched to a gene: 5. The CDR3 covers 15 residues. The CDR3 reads CASSLPGRGNQPQHF. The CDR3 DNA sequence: TGTGCCAGCAGCTTACCAGGCAGGGGGAATCAGCCCCAGCATTTT.

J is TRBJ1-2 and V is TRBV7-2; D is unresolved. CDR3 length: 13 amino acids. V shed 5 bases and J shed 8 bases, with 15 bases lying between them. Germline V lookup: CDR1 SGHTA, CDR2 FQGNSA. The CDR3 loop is CASSIKVTGGYTF. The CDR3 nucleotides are TGTGCCAGCAGCATTAAAGTAACGGGCGGCTACACCTTC.

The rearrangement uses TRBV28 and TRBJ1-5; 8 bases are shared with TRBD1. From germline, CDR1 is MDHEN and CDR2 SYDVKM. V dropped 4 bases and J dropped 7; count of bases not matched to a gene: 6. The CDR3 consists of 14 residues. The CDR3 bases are TGTGCCAGCAGTTCGACAGGGGCAGTCCAGCCCCAGCATTTT. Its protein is CASSSTGAVQPQHF.